These 21 T cell receptor beta chains were all obtained from the same sample, sequenced in a study of T cells after yellow fever vaccination. One entry per CDR3 protein, called by TCRdb with MiXCR from the 5' RACE reads. The repertoire includes 300,000 or so distinct CDR3 sequences, around 6.8% of them detected once, and roughly a sixth sits in the top ten. The input for sequencing was PBMCs, taken 45 days after the first yellow fever vaccination. The origin of the receptors is a man younger than 35 who received the YFV17D yellow fever vaccine.

This clonotype has a handful of counts. The gene calls are TRBV5-1 and TRBJ1-6; TRBD1 matches 7 bases. The CDR3 contains 16 residues. V trimming: 4 bases; J trimming: 5 bases; junction bases outside the gene matches: 9. Germline lookup yields CDR1 SGHRS and CDR2 YFSETQ. The CDR3 DNA reads as TGCGCCAGCAGCCTTAGACAGGGTGGCAATAATTCACCCCTCCACTTT. Its protein is CASSLRQGGNNSPLHF.

This clonotype was detected a few times. The chain carries TRBV4-3 and TRBJ2-3; 12 nucleotides match TRBD2. V dropped 3 bases and J dropped 2; count of bases not matched to a gene: 9. The CDR3 length is 18 residues. Germline loops: CDR1 LGHNA, CDR2 YSLEER. CDR3 nucleotide sequence: TGCGCCAGCAGCCATTGGCTAGCGGGGGGGAAAGACACAGATACGCAGTATTTT. This translates into CASSHWLAGGKDTDTQYF.

The chain employs TRBV12-3 or TRBV12-4 and TRBJ2-3; D not resolved. This CDR3 comprises 15 residues. V lost 6 bases to trimming and J lost 1 base, with 14 bases between them. CDR3 protein: CASRVGIVGTDTQYF. CDR3 DNA: TGTGCCAGCAGGGTGGGAATTGTGGGCACAGATACGCAGTATTTT.

This chain uses TRBV5-4 with TRBJ2-2; TRBD1 is a possible D gene (6 bases). The CDR3 runs to 16 residues. CDR1 and CDR2 (germline): SGHNT, YYREEE (reference sequence). Trimming left V 5 bases short and J 4 bases short, with 18 bases between. CDR3 bases: TGTGCCAGCAGACCAGCTCCAGGGGCTGGCACCGGGGAGCTGTTTTTT. It yields the protein CASRPAPGAGTGELFF.

This clonotype was recorded at least ten times. This chain uses TRBV15 with TRBJ1-4; the match to TRBD1 covers 8 bases. The CDR3 totals 13 residues. V was pared by 5 bases and J by 8 bases, with 4 bases of the junction left unmatched. CDR1 LNHNV and CDR2 YYDKDF come from the germline V gene (reference sequence). The CDR3 DNA sequence: TGTGCCACCAGCGGACAGGGTTGGGAAAAACTGTTTTTT. Residues: CATSGQGWEKLFF.

This chain connects TRBV12-3 or TRBV12-4 to TRBJ2-1; TRBD2 might be the D (5 bases). There are 13 residues in the CDR3. Trimming removed 3 bases from V and 8 bases from J, with 11 bases in between. The chain's CDR3 is CASSFGLADEQFF. Here the CDR3 DNA reads TGTGCCAGCAGTTTCGGGCTAGCCGATGAGCAGTTCTTC.

Ten or more counts support this clonotype. The rearrangement uses TRBV29-1 and TRBJ2-5; possibly TRBD2 for D (6 bases). From germline, CDR1 is SQVTM and CDR2 ANQGSEA. CDR3 length: 12 amino acids. The ends were cut back, 5 bases at V and 7 bases at J, with 14 bases in the middle. CDR3 sequence (DNA): TGCAGCGTTCCCCGGACCGGGGGGACCCAGTACTTC. Residues: CSVPRTGGTQYF.

At least ten counts were recorded for this clonotype. V and J are TRBV29-1 and TRBJ2-3; the match to TRBD1 covers 8 bases. The CDR3 contains 15 residues. From germline, CDR1 is SQVTM and CDR2 ANQGSEA. The junction had 10 bases not matched to a gene; V was cut back by 7 bases and J by 1 base. The CDR3 is CSDTPPTGGTDTQYF. For the CDR3, the DNA is TGCAGCGACACACCTCCGACAGGGGGCACAGATACGCAGTATTTT.

This clonotype turned up a few times. The rearrangement joins TRBV11-2 to TRBJ2-6; TRBD2 agrees at 11 bases. The germline V gene has CDR1 SGHAT and CDR2 FQNNGV. This CDR3 region has 15 residues. Trimming took 8 bases from V and 2 from J; bases not matched to a gene: 2. The CDR3 spells CASLAGGPGANVLTF. For the CDR3, the DNA is TGTGCCAGCTTAGCGGGGGGGCCTGGGGCCAACGTCCTGACTTTC.

This clonotype showed up just a few times. This chain uses TRBV20-1 with TRBJ2-1; possibly TRBD1 or TRBD2 for D (5 bases each). Germline-derived CDR1 and CDR2 are DFQATT and SNEGSKA (reference sequence). V lost 0 bases, J lost 5 bases, and 17 bases lay in between. The CDR3 has 16 residues. The CDR3 loop reads CSARDPGPKAHNEQFF. The CDR3 DNA reads TGCAGTGCTAGAGATCCGGGGCCCAAAGCCCACAATGAGCAGTTCTTC.

This clonotype occurred many times. The V call is TRBV5-1, the J call TRBJ2-3; D not certain. CDR1 and CDR2 from the germline V gene are SGHRS and YFSETQ. This CDR3 region has 14 residues. V shed 4 bases and J shed 1 base, with 10 bases lying between them. The CDR3 loop is CASSVGSRTDTQYF. Here the CDR3 DNA reads TGCGCCAGCAGCGTGGGTAGCCGCACAGATACGCAGTATTTT.

V usage is TRBV20-1 and J usage is TRBJ1-2; the D gene is possibly TRBD1 (6 bases). This CDR3 spans 12 amino acids. Germline V gene sequence: CDR1 DFQATT, CDR2 SNEGSKA (reference sequence). V lost 5 bases, J lost 6 bases, and 13 bases lay in between. CDR3 sequence: CSASQGNHGYTF. The CDR3 nucleotides read TGCAGTGCTTCCCAGGGGAATCATGGCTACACCTTC.

The chain is built from TRBV21-1 and TRBJ2-7. TRBV21-1 is an annotated pseudogene. CDR3 length equals 12 residues. The CDR3 here is CASRRDFYEQYV. The CDR3 nucleotides read TGTGCCAGCAGACGGGACTTCTACGAGCAGTACGTC.

The chain links TRBV20-1 to TRBJ2-1; D ambiguous. The CDR3 length is 15 residues. V was shortened by 4 bases and J by 0 bases, with 13 bases between the two germline ends. CDR1 and CDR2 (germline): DFQATT, SNEGSKA (reference sequence). The CDR3 loop is CSATTPDSSYNEQFF. CDR3 coding DNA: TGCAGTGCTACGACTCCGGATAGCTCCTACAATGAGCAGTTCTTC.

J is TRBJ2-1 and V is TRBV27; D call uncertain. Germline lookup yields CDR1 MNHEY and CDR2 SMNVEV (reference sequence). The CDR3 has 14 residues. Between the trimmed V and J ends, which lost 4 bases and 5 bases, there was a span of 12 bases. CDR3 protein: CASSWQTTHNEQFF. The DNA of the CDR3 is TGTGCCAGCAGTTGGCAAACAACCCACAATGAGCAGTTCTTC.

The chain links TRBV10-3 to TRBJ2-6; D uncertain. Germline CDR1 reads ENHRY; CDR2 reads SYGVKD. V was cut by 4 bases and J by 0 bases, with 10 bases left in between. The CDR3 totals 16 residues. CDR3 sequence: CAISGQRASGANVLTF. In DNA, the CDR3 is TGTGCCATCAGTGGGCAAAGGGCCTCTGGGGCCAACGTCCTGACTTTC.

This rearrangement joins TRBV29-1 to TRBJ2-3; 8 bases line up with TRBD2. V trimming: 6 bases; J trimming: 2 bases; junction bases outside the gene matches: 4. Germline CDR1 is SQVTM and CDR2 is ANQGSEA. The CDR3 has 13 amino acids. The CDR3 spells CSVVLAATDTQYF. Here the CDR3 DNA reads TGCAGCGTGGTACTAGCGGCCACAGATACGCAGTATTTT.

This chain joins TRBV6-1 and TRBJ2-2; D gene uncertain. Germline V gives CDR1 MNHNS, CDR2 SASEGT. Trimming cost V 0 bases and J 1 base, with 6 bases left between them. The CDR3 length is 15 residues. CDR3 DNA sequence: TGTGCCAGCAGTGAAGCGCTATGGAACACCGGGGAGCTGTTTTTT. Its translation is CASSEALWNTGELFF.

V gene TRBV7-2 combines with J gene TRBJ1-2; tentatively, D is TRBD1 (6 bases). The V end was cut by 4 bases, the J end by 5 bases, with 17 bases between. CDR1 is SGHTA, CDR2 FQGNSA, per germline. The CDR3 loop spans 15 amino acids. Written as DNA, the CDR3 is TGTGCCAGCAGCTCCGGACAGAAAGCGGGGTATGGCTACACCTTC. Encoded protein: CASSSGQKAGYGYTF.

In its sample, this clonotype was seen a few times. The chain couples TRBV27 to TRBJ1-6; D ambiguous. V was clipped by 8 bases and J by 6 bases, with 14 bases between them. In germline, CDR1 is MNHEY, CDR2 SMNVEV (reference sequence). This CDR3 has 14 residues. The CDR3, as DNA: TGTGCCAGCGGTGTAGGGTTTAGTAATTCACCCCTCCACTTT. Translating gives CASGVGFSNSPLHF.

This clonotype was recorded at least ten times. This chain links TRBV18 with TRBJ2-1; the D gene could be TRBD1 or TRBD2 (5 bases each). The CDR3 is 15 residues long. The ends were cut back, 3 bases at V and 12 bases at J, with 21 bases in the middle. Germline V gene lookup returns CDR1 KGHSH and CDR2 LQKENI. The CDR3 protein is CASSPGPDGAIAQFF. For the CDR3, the DNA is TGTGCCAGCTCACCGGGTCCCGACGGGGCAATCGCGCAGTTCTTC. Full variable domain (outside the CDR3, taken from reference TRBV18 and TRBJ2-1): NAGVMQNPRHLVRRRGQEARLRCSPMKGHSHVYWYRQLPEEGLKFMVYLQKENIIDESGMPKERFSAEFPKEGPSILRIQQVVRGDSAAYFCASSPGPDGAIAQFFGPGTRLTVL.